This T cell receptor beta chain derives from a study of PD-1 blockade in classical Hodgkin lymphoma. Produced via immunoSEQ multiplex PCR; TCRdb's table is partial and in-frame only. The sample has about 64,000 clones; approximately 94% are singletons. Time point described: cycle 4 day 1 (C4D1), after more than 5 weeks of nivolumab. There was relapse after autologous stem cell transplantation in every patient, and there was variation in brentuximab vedotin exposure. The germline CDR1 and CDR2 sequences are LNHNV and YYDKDF (reference sequence). V was pared by 4 bases and J by 16 bases, with 5 bases of the junction left unmatched. The CDR3 is 12 amino acids. General observations from the study: Exclusion covered patients beginning nivolumab under 1 year post-ASCT. TCR diversity at baseline was reported to be reduced in newly diagnosed patients relative to healthy donors. TCR diversity in CD4+, not CD8+, cells rose significantly by C4D1.

This clone was recorded only once. Its cognate antigen is unknown. This receptor was obtained from a human donor with classical Hodgkin lymphoma. The V and J genes are TRBV15 and TRBJ2-1, with 12 bases lining up with TRBD2. The sample was peripheral blood mononuclear cells (PBMCs), taken before the fourth cycle of nivolumab. This CDR3 reads CATSNRLAGVFF. In nucleotides, the CDR3 is TGTGCCACCAGCAACCGACTAGCGGGAGTTTTCTTC.